Below are 17 T cell receptor beta chains sequenced from a single sample in a study of cytotoxic CD8 clonotypes in ibrutinib-treated CLL. Assay used: immunoSEQ multiplex PCR; TCRdb lists only in-frame clones, some missing. The data contain 330,000 or so clones, 67% of them seen just once; the ten biggest clones take up 6.3%. Specimen: PBMCs, collected after 36 months of ibrutinib treatment. The receptor source for this set is a human donor with chronic lymphocytic leukemia.

This rearrangement joins TRBV7-6 to TRBJ2-7; 7 positions match TRBD1. The V and J ends lost 5 bases and 0 bases, in that order; junction bases with no gene match: 7. Germline-derived CDR1 and CDR2 are SGHVS and FNYEAQ. This CDR3 comprises 15 residues. The CDR3 loop reads CASSKGAVGSYEQYF. The CDR3 bases are TGTGCCAGCAGCAAGGGGGCGGTGGGCTCCTACGAGCAGTACTTC.

Comment on this clone: The conserved closing phenylalanine or tryptophan is absent in this CDR3, likely reflecting a read error. The limits of the CDR3 on the DNA are not certain, so only TCRdb's listed CDR3 is given. V is TRBV12-5 and J is TRBJ1-3. Germline V CDR1 and CDR2: LGHNT, FRNRAP. The CDR3 has 11 amino acids, counting both end residues. The CDR3 spells CASGGSTRGLG.

This clone was observed a few times. The V call is TRBV6-5, the J call TRBJ1-2, with D possibly matching TRBD1 (5 bases). Trimming cost V 5 bases and J 4 bases, with 17 bases left between them. Germline-derived CDR1 and CDR2 are MNHEY and SVGAGI. The CDR3 runs to 15 residues. The chain's CDR3 is CASSTGTPSLYGYTF. The CDR3 nucleotides are TGTGCCAGCAGTACGGGGACCCCGAGCCTCTATGGCTACACCTTC.

V is TRBV15 and J is TRBJ2-7; TRBD2 is a possible D gene (6 bases). Trimming shortened V by 5 bases and J by 2 bases, and 13 bases separated the two germline ends. Germline V gives CDR1 LNHNV, CDR2 YYDKDF (reference sequence). The length of the CDR3 is 14 residues. The CDR3: CATSRNRETYEQYF. Written as DNA, the CDR3 is TGTGCCACCAGCCGTAACCGGGAGACCTACGAGCAGTACTTC.

The sample holds a few counts of this clone. V gene TRBV7-9 combines with J gene TRBJ2-7; no definite D call. Trimming left V 6 bases short and J 2 bases short, with 17 bases between. Germline V lookup: CDR1 SEHNR, CDR2 FQNEAQ (reference sequence). The CDR3 length is 15 residues. The CDR3 region has the DNA TGTGCCAGCAGTTCGCCCGGGCCTCCCCCCTACGAGCAGTACTTC. Translated: CASSSPGPPPYEQYF.

This sequence joins TRBV11-2 and TRBJ2-7; no reliable D call. CDR1 SGHAT and CDR2 FQNNGV come from the germline V gene. The V end lost 2 bases, the J end lost 0 bases, and 14 bases lay between the germline ends. This CDR3 spans 16 amino acids. Here the CDR3 reads CASSLLAGGSSYEQYF. The DNA of the CDR3 is TGTGCCAGCAGCTTATTGGCCGGCGGAAGCTCCTACGAGCAGTACTTC.

The chain links TRBV2 to TRBJ2-7, with unresolved D. From germline, CDR1 is SNHLY and CDR2 FYNNEI. With 0 bases removed from V and 3 bases from J, the gap between germline ends came to 6 bases. This CDR3 contains 13 residues. The CDR3 DNA is TGTGCCAGCAGTGAAGCTCCCCTCTACGAGCAGTACTTC. Its protein is CASSEAPLYEQYF.

The rearrangement uses TRBV27 and TRBJ2-3; possibly TRBD1 for D (6 bases). V lost 6 bases and J 6 bases, leaving 10 bases between the germline ends. The CDR3 is made up of 12 amino acids. The germline gives CDR1 MNHEY, CDR2 SMNVEV (reference sequence). DNA of the CDR3: TGTGCCAGCAGAGGGGGTGCGGATACGCAGTATTTT. This encodes CASRGGADTQYF.

This clone was found a few times. The rearrangement uses TRBV7-2 and TRBJ1-6, with D perhaps TRBD1 (6 bases). V was trimmed by 6 bases and J by 6 bases, leaving 12 bases between them. This CDR3 is built from 14 residues. Germline CDR1 reads SGHTA; CDR2 reads FQGNSA. CDR3 DNA sequence: TGTGCCAGCAGGGCGGGGGGCTTTAATTCACCCCTCCACTTT. Translation: CASRAGGFNSPLHF.

A single count supports this clone. The chain is built from TRBV5-1 and TRBJ2-3, with a weak D call TRBD2 (5 bases). The CDR3 has 13 amino acids. V was cut by 4 bases and J by 3 bases, with 9 bases left in between. CDR1 and CDR2 (germline): SGHRS, YFSETQ. CDR3 protein: CASSREWTDTQYF. Written as DNA, the CDR3 is TGCGCCAGCAGCCGGGAATGGACAGATACGCAGTATTTT.

The CDR3 DNA reads as TGTGCCAGCAGCTTAGAGGCAGCGATCCACTACGAGCAGTACTTC. Translation: CASSLEAAIHYEQYF. The rearrangement links TRBV7-2 to TRBJ2-7; no clear D. The CDR3 totals 15 residues. V was clipped by 1 base and J by 3 bases, with 13 bases between them. The V gene's germline CDR1 is SGHTA and CDR2 FQGNSA. The full variable domain, completed using reference TRBV7-2 and TRBJ2-7, is GAGVSQSPSNKVTEKGKDVELRCDPISGHTALYWYRQSLGQGLEFLIYFQGNSAPDKSGLPSDRFSAERTGGSVSTLTIQRTQQEDSAVYLCASSLEAAIHYEQYFGPGTRLTVT.

The chain links TRBV28 to TRBJ2-7; maybe TRBD1 (5 bases). The CDR3 is 13 amino acids. Germline CDR1 and CDR2: MDHEN and SYDVKM. Trimming removed 7 bases at V and 3 bases at J, with 13 bases between. CDR3 loop: CASTPAGNYEQYF. DNA for the CDR3: TGTGCCAGCACCCCCGCAGGGAACTACGAGCAGTACTTC.

This clone was observed a handful of times. The chain links TRBV5-1 to TRBJ2-7; TRBD1 or TRBD2 may be the D gene (7 bases each). This CDR3 contains 14 residues. V gave up 7 bases and J gave up 6 bases, with 20 bases separating them. From germline, CDR1 is SGHRS and CDR2 YFSETQ. The CDR3 nucleotides are TGCGCCAGCTCAGCAGGTCCAGGGGGGGTCGAGCAGTACTTC. Its translation is CASSAGPGGVEQYF.

This clone has just a few counts. The chain joins TRBV2 to TRBJ2-2, with 7 bases that match TRBD1. The CDR3 contains 15 residues. The V segment lost 1 base and the J segment 5 bases; nucleotides outside the gene matches: 4. CDR1 is SNHLY and CDR2 is FYNNEI in the germline V gene. The CDR3 DNA follows: TGTGCCAGCAGTGAAGGAGGGGGCTGGACCGGGGAGCTGTTTTTT. It specifies CASSEGGGWTGELFF.

The chain is built from TRBV2 and TRBJ1-2; D not certain. The length of the CDR3 is 11 residues. Germline V lookup: CDR1 SNHLY, CDR2 FYNNEI. Between the trimmed V and J ends, which lost 9 bases and 7 bases, there was a span of 12 bases. CDR3 sequence: CARRREGGYTF. CDR3 DNA sequence: TGTGCCAGGAGACGTGAGGGTGGCTACACCTTC.

CDR3 sequence: CASSARTGDYGYTF. The CDR3 DNA sequence: TGTGCCAGCAGTGCCCGGACAGGAGACTATGGCTACACCTTC. The chain employs TRBV2 and TRBJ1-2, with 7 positions matching TRBD1. V shed 4 bases and J 3 bases; nucleotides not matched to a gene: 5. Germline V gives CDR1 SNHLY, CDR2 FYNNEI. The CDR3 is 14 amino acids.

The J gene is TRBJ2-7, the V gene TRBV5-8; the D gene is possibly TRBD1 (8 bases). The CDR3 consists of 14 residues. Deletions cut 6 bases from V and 3 bases from J, with 16 bases between. Germline V lookup: CDR1 SGHTS, CDR2 YDEGEE. CDR3 protein: CASNRGEGRYEQYF. CDR3 DNA sequence: TGTGCCAGCAACAGGGGGGAGGGCCGCTACGAGCAGTACTTC.